Included here is one T cell receptor beta chain sequence, with context. The clone's antigen remains unknown. The cohort consisted of fewer than 700 healthy bone marrow donors. Cohort members were all nominally healthy when sampled, although unrecorded immune exposures were likely present. The donor tested CMV seronegative, placing the donor among the approximately 360 seronegative members of the cohort. Each donor provided a peripheral blood sample, and peripheral blood mononuclear cells were used for TCR beta sequencing. The Qiagen DNeasy Blood Extraction Kit was used to extract genomic DNA from the blood cell samples. These data belong to a study of cytomegalovirus exposure and HLA in healthy donors (dated by TCRdb to 2015 to 2018). About the study as a whole: An earlier analysis of around 600 of the donors reported 250 to 300 Gb of sequence data and 117 million unique TCR beta sequences from 150 million to 200 million T cells. About 280 gigabases of sequencing data and approximately 85 million unique TCR sequences were included in an early release covering roughly 700 HLA-typed donors. Of the roughly 400 genotyped donors, 65% to 90% fell in the genetic ancestry cluster associated with self-reported Caucasian donors. The study was designed to test whether signatures of past pathogen exposure could be identified by cataloging public T cell receptors. The study used immunosequencing to profile the T cell repertoires of approximately 640 subjects and linked those repertoires to cytomegalovirus serostatus. Along with the roughly 670-subject first cohort, a separate validation cohort of some 130 different subjects was used. To predict cytomegalovirus infection status, the study brought together high-throughput TCR immunosequencing, statistical association of individual TCRs with disease status, and machine learning. In a later analysis, previously published TCR beta repertoires from 670 or so donors were re-analyzed and high-resolution HLA genotyping was added so that TCR occurrence patterns could be studied. The later analysis used no new phenotypic data to find candidate immune exposures, relying instead on TCR beta sequences and their occurrence across donors. An earlier analysis of nearly 600 of the donors applied high-throughput TCR beta sequencing to assess whether each TCR beta V gene segment acted as functional or pseudogenic. Donor age, sex, ethnicity and CMV serostatus were compiled alongside the repertoire data. Genome-wide SNP genotypes for about 60% of the roughly 700 donors were used in a later genetic analysis, which treated that subset as a discovery cohort. All discovery cohort repertoires had been generated on a single sequencing platform. Both class I and class II loci were covered by HLA typing, at four-digit resolution. The number of donors typed differed by locus, with roughly 629-640 for A, B, C, DRB1 and DQB1, around 500 for DQA1, over 600 for DPA1, and over 400 for DPB1. A handful of DR-DQ haplotypes were handled as single units for association and clustering because linkage in the cohort was strong. On average, roughly 250,000 unique TCR beta nucleotide sequences were sequenced per donor among 350 to 400 genotyped donors of the cohort, with approximately 18% of those sequences being non-productive.

Reading the germline V gene gives CDR1 SQVTM and CDR2 ANQGSEA. A distance of 7 bases separates the germline ends of V and J, which lose 4 bases and 3 bases respectively. The CDR3 sequence holds 11 residues, the cysteine and phenylalanine included. Just the 33-base CDR3 DNA is kept, in frame starting at base 1. The paper as a whole reports these results and caveats: The cohort was sequenced for TCR beta chains only, and without alpha or paired-chain data the features that could be detected were limited. CMV serostatus was the only immune exposure information available for the cohort. A few of the identified cytomegalovirus-associated TCR beta chains were confirmed in vitro to be specific for cytomegalovirus antigens. The authors suggested that the approach could potentially be extended to other disease states and immunological phenotypes. Because some donors lacked HLA typing at each locus, the association tests relied only on the typed subset. In a later analysis, 16,951 TCR beta sequences were associated with specific HLA alleles at a false discovery rate of 0.05. The classifier was reported to diagnose cytomegalovirus status with high specificity and sensitivity in both the original cohort and the validation cohort. A later analysis found that TCR association rates varied across HLA loci, with DRB1 alleles showing the most associated TCRs and HLA-C alleles the fewest. Because counts were too low, 15 to 20 rarely observed V segments, including chromosome 9 orphons, were left out of the earlier analysis of about 500 of the donors. Most CMV-associated TCR beta chains appeared to be HLA-restricted in a later analysis, and the HLA associations seemed to be driven largely by CMV exposure. A later analysis found that HLA-associated TCR beta chains were more clonally expanded and had lower generation probabilities than equally common non-associated chains. When HLA alleles, especially DR and DQ, strongly co-occurred, attributing TCR associations to individual alleles was difficult. A further reported finding was that TCR beta sequences accurately predicted the HLA-A and HLA-B alleles for most subjects in the first cohort. In a later analysis, several top co-occurrence clusters were reported to appear linked to parvovirus B19, influenza, CMV and Epstein-Barr virus. The study gave a list of about 170 TCR beta chains associated with cytomegalovirus. According to a later genetic analysis, donors in an Asian-associated ancestry cluster had fewer N-insertions in productive TCRs than the approximately 650-donor mean. Linkage disequilibrium might explain the correlated functional status among segregating V segments, but an unknown experimental factor could not be ruled out. The sequencing pipeline was judged likely to have produced a cluster of highly shared sequence variants as a technical artifact. The 87-base-pair reads could not distinguish some IMGT-functional V segments, including TRBV6-2 and TRBV6-3, so those segments were excluded. While some public TCRs were present in many individuals, most TCR sequences turned up only very rarely across donors. Sequencing depth was assumed to be roughly uniform across donors in the presence/absence analyses, though that assumption may not hold. An earlier analysis of 587 of the donors showed that most TCR beta V segments appeared in productive rearrangements either about 87% or about 30% of the time, which broadly matched IMGT annotations. A later genetic analysis associated a missense DCLRE1C variant with V-gene and J-gene trimming of TCR beta chains, and an independent cohort replicated the association.

The method behind the library was the immunoSEQ multiplex PCR assay. For the multiplex PCR, a mixture combining 60 forward primers for TCR Vbeta segments and 13 reverse primers for TCR Jbeta segments was used. The CDR3 region of rearranged TCR beta genes was amplified from genomic DNA by a multiplex PCR assay. The amplified TCR beta libraries were sequenced on the Illumina HiSeq System as 87-base-pair reads. On the study's bioinformatics: A later analysis tallied 75 million to 95 million unique TCR beta chains across the 666 repertoires, and roughly 11 million of those chains were shared by two or more donors. A nearest-neighbor algorithm error-corrected the raw reads and collapsed the reads into unique sequences, merging closely related sequences to remove PCR and sequencing errors. Alignment of CDR3 sequences to IMGT reference sequences was used to assign V, D and J gene segments. Each retained sequence needed at least a six-nucleotide match to both a V gene segment and a J gene segment. Rearrangements were classified as productive when the CDR3 lacked stop codons and remained in frame with V and J, and all other rearrangements were classified as non-productive. Following IMGT convention, CDR3 was defined as the stretch from the second conserved V-encoded cysteine up to the conserved J-encoded phenylalanine. The earlier analysis of about 530 of the donors excluded any sequence lacking an unambiguous match to a single V gene segment. In an earlier analysis of a few hundred of the donors, a V segment was called functional when productive rearrangements were above 56.7%, and segregating when the standard deviation between donors exceeded 5%. A statistical classification framework was built for diagnosing cytomegalovirus status from the catalog of TCR beta chain sequences. In a later analysis, V and J genes were assigned by comparing TCR nucleotide sequences against IMGT/GENE-DB human TR gene sequences. The TCRdist pipeline was used in a later analysis to assign CDR3 sequences and most-parsimonious VDJ recombination scenarios. In a later analysis, each TCR beta chain was defined by its CDR3 amino acid sequence together with its V-gene family, and reads lacking a unique V-gene family were excluded. As a way to deal with suspected cross-contamination and a sequencing artifact, a later analysis dropped approximately 570 nucleotide sequences that were highly shared and had low generation probability. A later analysis calculated a clonal expansion index for each public chain from normalized within-repertoire ranks of inferred template counts. Generation probabilities in a later analysis came from a VDJ recombination model fitted to out-of-frame rearrangements, and those results were checked against IGoR. A later analysis scored TCR-TCR, TCR-HLA and TCR-CMV co-occurrence with hypergeometric tests, applying a repertoire-size bias correction to TCR pairs. In a later analysis, false discovery rates were estimated by permuting HLA or CMV assignments 20 times. In a later analysis, co-occurring TCRs were grouped with DBSCAN, and TCRdist sequence similarity was added when clustering was performed within HLA-allele-positive subsets. Co-occurrence clustering excluded repertoires with fewer than 30,000 or more than 120,000 public chains, plus five with anomalous nucleotide sharing. TCRdb provides this immuneACCESS table in a form limited to in-frame rearrangements. Some clones are lacking; in checked studies, under half of them reflect an unresolved V gene, and why the rest are absent is not known. The V and J calls and clone size were taken over from that table, and D and trimming were inferred from the DNA. The record for this sample contains 130,000 or so clones. Of the sample, under 2% falls within the top ten clones.

The receptor was derived from a man aged 18-30 years in good health and CMV-seronegative. This chain joins TRBV29-1 to TRBJ2-7, with TRBD1 tentatively as D gene (6 bases match). The sample taken for sequencing was PBMCs. The CDR3 corresponds to CSVGTVYEQYF. The DNA is TGCAGCGTTGGGACAGTCTACGAGCAGTACTTC.